This TCR beta chain was identified during a study of T-cell memory formation after mild COVID-19. Germline V lookup: CDR1 MGHDK, CDR2 SYGVNS. This CDR3 spans 19 amino acids. Trimming cost V 3 bases and J 4 bases; bases outside gene matches: 19. TCRdb recomputed calls from the 5' RACE reads with MiXCR, one row per CDR3 protein. The repertoire holds roughly 200,000 distinct CDR3 sequences, about 17% seen once, with 2.4% in the top ten. Points from the study as a whole: Mainly in CM and EM were contracting CD4+ clones; CD8+ were in EMRA. Pre-infection memory harbored some responding clones, suggesting cross-reactive memory joined. A second wave expanding day 15 to 37 was CD4+-biased; contracting clones were balanced.

Regarding this clonotype: Its antigen is unidentified.

V is TRBV25-1 and J is TRBJ1-2; 8 bases fit TRBD1. The TCR originated in an adult woman who had mild COVID-19 (a few samples of this study predate the infection). Cell type and time point are not known. Sequencing was done on a sample of PBMCs or a T cell subset sorted from them (not recorded which). In nucleotides, the CDR3 is TGTGCCAGCAGTGACCCCGGAGGACAGGGCCTATCTGCGGTCTATGGCTACACCTTC. Translating it yields CASSDPGGQGLSAVYGYTF.